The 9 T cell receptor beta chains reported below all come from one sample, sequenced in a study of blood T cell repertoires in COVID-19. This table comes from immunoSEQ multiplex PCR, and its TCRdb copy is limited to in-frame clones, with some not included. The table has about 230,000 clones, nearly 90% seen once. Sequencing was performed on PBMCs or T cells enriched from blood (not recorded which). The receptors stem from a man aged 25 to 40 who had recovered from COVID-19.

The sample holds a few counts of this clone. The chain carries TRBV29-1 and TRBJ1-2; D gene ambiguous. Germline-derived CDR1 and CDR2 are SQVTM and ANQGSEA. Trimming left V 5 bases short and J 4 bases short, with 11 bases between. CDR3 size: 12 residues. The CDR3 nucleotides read TGCAGCGTTAGCGAGAGCACCTATGGCTACACCTTC. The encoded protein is CSVSESTYGYTF.

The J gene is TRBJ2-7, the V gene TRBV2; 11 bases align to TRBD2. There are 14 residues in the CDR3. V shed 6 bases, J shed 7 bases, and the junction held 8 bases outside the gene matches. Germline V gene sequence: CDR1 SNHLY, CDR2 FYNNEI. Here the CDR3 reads CASRWGTSGKEQYF. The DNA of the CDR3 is TGTGCCAGCAGGTGGGGGACTAGCGGCAAAGAGCAGTACTTC.

CDR3 protein: CASSEPGKLFF. The DNA for the CDR3 is TGTGCCAGCAGTGAGCCGGGAAAACTGTTTTTT. The V and J genes are TRBV2 and TRBJ1-4; unclear D gene. Trimming shortened V by 3 bases and J by 10 bases, and 6 bases separated the two germline ends. The CDR3 length is 11 residues. The germline V gene encodes CDR1 SNHLY and CDR2 FYNNEI.

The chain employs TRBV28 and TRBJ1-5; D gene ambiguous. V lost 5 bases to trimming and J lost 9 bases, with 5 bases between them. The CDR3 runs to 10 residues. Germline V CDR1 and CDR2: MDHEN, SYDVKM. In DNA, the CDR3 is TGTGCCAGCAGTCTCCGGCCCCAGCATTTT. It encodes CASSLRPQHF.

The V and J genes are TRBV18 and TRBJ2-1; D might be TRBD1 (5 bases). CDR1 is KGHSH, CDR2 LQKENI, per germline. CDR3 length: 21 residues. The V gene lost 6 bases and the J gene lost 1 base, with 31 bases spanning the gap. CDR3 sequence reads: CASSGSSGSESEEISYNEQFF. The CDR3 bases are TGTGCCAGCTCGGGGTCCTCAGGGTCCGAATCCGAAGAAATATCCTACAATGAGCAGTTCTTC.

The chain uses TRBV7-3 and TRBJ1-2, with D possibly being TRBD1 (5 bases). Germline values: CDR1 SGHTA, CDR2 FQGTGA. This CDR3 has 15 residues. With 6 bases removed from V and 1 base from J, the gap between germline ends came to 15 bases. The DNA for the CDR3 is TGTGCCAGCAGTGGGGGGGATCTCCTTAACTATGGCTACACCTTC. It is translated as CASSGGDLLNYGYTF.

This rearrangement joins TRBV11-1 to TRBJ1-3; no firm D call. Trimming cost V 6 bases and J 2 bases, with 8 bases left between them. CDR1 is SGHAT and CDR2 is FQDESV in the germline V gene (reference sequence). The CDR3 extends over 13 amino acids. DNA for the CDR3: TGTGCCAGCAGTTGGTGGCCTGGAAACACCATATATTTT. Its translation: CASSWWPGNTIYF.

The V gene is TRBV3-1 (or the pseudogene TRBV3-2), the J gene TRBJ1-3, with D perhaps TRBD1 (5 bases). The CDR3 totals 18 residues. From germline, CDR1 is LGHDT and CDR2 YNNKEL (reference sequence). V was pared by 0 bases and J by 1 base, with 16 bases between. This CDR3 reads CASSQDWGRASSGNTIYF. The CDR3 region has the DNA TGTGCCAGCAGCCAAGATTGGGGCAGGGCATCGTCTGGAAACACCATATATTTT.

The CDR3, as DNA: TGTGCCACCCTGGACAGGGCTAGTTCTCCTGAAGCTTTCTTT. Protein: CATLDRASSPEAFF. V is TRBV5-8 and J is TRBJ1-1, with 8 bases lining up with TRBD1. CDR3 length: 14 residues. Germline trimming cut 9 bases from V and 6 bases from J; bases unmatched to any gene: 13. Germline V gene lookup returns CDR1 SGHTS and CDR2 YDEGEE.